These 13 T cell receptor beta chains were sequenced from one sample in a study of cytomegalovirus exposure and HLA in healthy donors. Produced via immunoSEQ multiplex PCR; TCRdb's table is partial and in-frame only. This repertoire shows approximately 50,000 clones, approximately 85% found once; its top ten account for under 7%. Sample: PBMCs. Every receptor here comes from a woman aged 25 to 39 in good health and CMV-seronegative.

V usage is TRBV20-1 and J usage is TRBJ2-4; no clear D. V gave up 6 bases and J gave up 6 bases, with 6 bases separating them. Germline V gene data show CDR1 as DFQATT and CDR2 as SNEGSKA (reference sequence). This CDR3 comprises 10 residues. The CDR3 nucleotides are TGCAGTGCCCCATTAAACATTCAGTACTTC. Translation gives CSAPLNIQYF.

This CDR3 is CASRSRGSTDTQYF. The CDR3 DNA is TGTGCCAGCAGGAGTAGAGGGTCCACAGATACGCAGTATTTT. The rearrangement joins TRBV5-6 to TRBJ2-3; maybe TRBD2 (5 bases). The germline V gene encodes CDR1 SGHDT and CDR2 YYEEEE. The CDR3 extends over 14 amino acids. Trimming left V 5 bases short and J 2 bases short, with 12 bases between.

The genes are TRBV18 and TRBJ2-5; no clear D. Germline CDR1 KGHSH, CDR2 LQKENI. Trimming cost V 1 base and J 5 bases, with 5 bases left between them. CDR3 length: 12 amino acids. CDR3 coding DNA: TGTGCCAGCTCACCACGAGCGGAGACCCAGTACTTC. Translation: CASSPRAETQYF.

The chain recombines TRBV28 with TRBJ2-3; possibly TRBD1 for D (6 bases). This CDR3 region has 13 residues. The V end was cut by 5 bases, the J end by 6 bases, with 12 bases between. Germline V CDR1 and CDR2: MDHEN, SYDVKM. The CDR3 is CASSPRQADTQYF. CDR3 bases: TGTGCCAGCAGTCCTAGACAGGCCGATACGCAGTATTTT.

The chain joins TRBV28 to TRBJ1-1, with TRBD1 as a possible D gene (6 bases). This CDR3 is built from 14 residues. Germline CDR1 is MDHEN and CDR2 is SYDVKM. Trimming took off 5 bases at V and 3 bases at J, with 13 bases between the two ends. The CDR3 DNA follows: TGTGCCAGCAGTCTACAGGGCAGGGACACTGAAGCTTTCTTT. Residues: CASSLQGRDTEAFF.

V and J are TRBV4-1 and TRBJ2-7; 7 bases map to TRBD2. The J segment lost 3 bases and the V segment lost 4 bases, leaving 6 bases of the junction unmatched. The CDR3 loop spans 14 amino acids. Germline CDR1 reads MGHRA; CDR2 reads YSYEKL. The CDR3 region has the DNA TGCGCCAGCAGCCCCAAAGCGGGATTCTACGAGCAGTACTTC. Translation: CASSPKAGFYEQYF.

This chain uses TRBV4-1 with TRBJ1-2; TRBD1 matches at 8 bases. This CDR3 is built from 16 residues. CDR1 and CDR2 from the germline V gene are MGHRA and YSYEKL. V lost 4 bases and J lost 6; bases outside the gene matches: 13. CDR3 nucleotides: TGCGCCAGCAGCCCTGGACAGGGTCCCCTATTAGATGGCTACACCTTC. Translated: CASSPGQGPLLDGYTF.

The chain employs TRBV6-5 and TRBJ1-4, with 8 bases that match TRBD1. The CDR3 extends over 14 amino acids. J was trimmed by 8 bases and V by 4 bases; bases with no gene match: 6. Per germline, CDR1 MNHEY and CDR2 SVGAGI. CDR3 region: CASSLTRGREKLFF. The CDR3 bases are TGTGCCAGCAGTTTAACCAGGGGGCGAGAAAAACTGTTTTTT.

The gene calls are TRBV2 and TRBJ2-1; 8 positions agree with TRBD2. In germline, CDR1 is SNHLY, CDR2 FYNNEI. J gave up 0 bases and V 6 bases, and 4 bases lay outside the gene matches. This CDR3 region has 15 residues. The CDR3 is CASSPGTSSYNEQFF. DNA for the CDR3: TGTGCCAGCAGCCCCGGGACTAGCTCCTACAATGAGCAGTTCTTC. Based on the CDR3 plus reference TRBV2 and TRBJ2-1, the full variable domain is EPEVTQTPSHQVTQMGQEVILRCVPISNHLYFYWYRQILGQKVEFLVSFYNNEISEKSEIFDDQFSVERPDGSNFTLKIRSTKLEDSAMYFCASSPGTSSYNEQFFGPGTRLTVL.

The chain joins TRBV7-9 to TRBJ2-5, with 9 bases lining up with TRBD1. J was trimmed by 5 bases and V by 5 bases; bases with no gene match: 9. The germline CDR1 and CDR2 sequences are SEHNR and FQNEAQ (reference sequence). This CDR3 is 15 amino acids long. The CDR3 sequence is CASSDTGTGFETQYF. CDR3 in DNA: TGTGCCAGCAGCGACACCGGGACAGGGTTCGAGACCCAGTACTTC.

The DNA of the CDR3 is TGCGCCAGCAGCGAGGGACTAGCGGGAGGAGCAGATACGCAGTATTTT. This encodes CASSEGLAGGADTQYF. V is TRBV5-1 and J is TRBJ2-3, with 15 bases fitting TRBD2. V shed 4 bases and J 4 bases; nucleotides not matched to a gene: 4. The CDR3 covers 16 residues. Per the germline V gene, CDR1 is SGHRS and CDR2 is YFSETQ. The variable domain in full, completed from reference TRBV5-1 and TRBJ2-3, reads KAGVTQTPRYLIKTRGQQVTLSCSPISGHRSVSWYQQTPGQGLQFLFEYFSETQRNKGNFPGRFSGRQFSNSRSEMNVSTLELGDSALYLCASSEGLAGGADTQYFGPGTRLTVL.

This clone was detected a few times. This chain links TRBV10-3 with TRBJ1-1; TRBD1 agrees at 7 bases. With 2 bases clipped from V and 3 bases from J, the junction kept 12 bases outside the gene matches. Germline V gene lookup returns CDR1 ENHRY and CDR2 SYGVKD. The CDR3 length is 17 residues. The CDR3 spells CAISEPDRAEGHTEAFF. CDR3 bases: TGTGCCATCAGTGAGCCCGACAGGGCCGAAGGCCACACTGAAGCTTTCTTT.

V gene TRBV28 combines with J gene TRBJ1-2, with 9 bases aligning to TRBD1. CDR3 length: 16 residues. V dropped 5 bases and J dropped 2; count of bases not matched to a gene: 9. Germline V gene data show CDR1 as MDHEN and CDR2 as SYDVKM. CDR3 residues: CASSVPTGGGNYGYTF. DNA of the CDR3: TGTGCCAGCAGTGTGCCCACAGGGGGCGGAAACTATGGCTACACCTTC.